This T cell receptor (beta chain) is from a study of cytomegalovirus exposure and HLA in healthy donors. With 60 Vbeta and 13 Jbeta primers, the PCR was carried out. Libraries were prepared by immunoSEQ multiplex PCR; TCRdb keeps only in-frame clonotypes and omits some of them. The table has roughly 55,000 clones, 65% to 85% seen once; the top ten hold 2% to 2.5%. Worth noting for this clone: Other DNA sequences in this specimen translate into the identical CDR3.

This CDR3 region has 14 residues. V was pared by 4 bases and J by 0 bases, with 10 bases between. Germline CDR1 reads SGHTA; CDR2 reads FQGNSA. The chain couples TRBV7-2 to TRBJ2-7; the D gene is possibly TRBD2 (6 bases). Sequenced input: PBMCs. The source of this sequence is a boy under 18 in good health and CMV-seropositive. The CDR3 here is CASSSTGSSYEQYF. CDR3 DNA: TGTGCCAGCAGCTCGACCGGGAGCTCCTACGAGCAGTACTTC.